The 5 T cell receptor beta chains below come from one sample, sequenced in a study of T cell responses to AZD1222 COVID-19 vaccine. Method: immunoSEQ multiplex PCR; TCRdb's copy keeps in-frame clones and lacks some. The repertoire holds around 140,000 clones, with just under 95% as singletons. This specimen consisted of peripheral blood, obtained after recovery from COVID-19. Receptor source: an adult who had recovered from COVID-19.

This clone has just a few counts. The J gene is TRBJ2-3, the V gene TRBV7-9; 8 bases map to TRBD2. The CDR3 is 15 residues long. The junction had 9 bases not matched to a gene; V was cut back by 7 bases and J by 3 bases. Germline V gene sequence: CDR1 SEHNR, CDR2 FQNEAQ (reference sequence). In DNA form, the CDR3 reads TGTGCCAGCACCATAGGACTAGCAAAGACAGATACGCAGTATTTT. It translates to CASTIGLAKTDTQYF.

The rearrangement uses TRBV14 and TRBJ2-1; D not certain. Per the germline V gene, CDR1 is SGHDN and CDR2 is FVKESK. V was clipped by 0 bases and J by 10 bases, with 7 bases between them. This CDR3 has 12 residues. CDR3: CASSQDFREQFF. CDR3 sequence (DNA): TGTGCCAGCAGCCAAGACTTCCGCGAGCAGTTCTTC. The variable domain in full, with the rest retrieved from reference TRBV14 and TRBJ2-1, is EAGVTQFPSHSVIEKGQTVTLRCDPISGHDNLYWYRRVMGKEIKFLLHFVKESKQDESGMPNNRFLAERTGGTYSTLKVQPAELEDSGVYFCASSQDFREQFFGPGTRLTVL.

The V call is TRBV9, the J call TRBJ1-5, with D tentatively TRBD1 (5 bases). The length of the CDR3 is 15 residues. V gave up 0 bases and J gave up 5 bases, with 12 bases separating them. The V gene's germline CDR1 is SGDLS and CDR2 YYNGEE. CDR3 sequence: CASSVGGRVDQPQHF. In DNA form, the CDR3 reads TGTGCCAGCAGCGTAGGGGGCAGGGTCGATCAGCCCCAGCATTTT.

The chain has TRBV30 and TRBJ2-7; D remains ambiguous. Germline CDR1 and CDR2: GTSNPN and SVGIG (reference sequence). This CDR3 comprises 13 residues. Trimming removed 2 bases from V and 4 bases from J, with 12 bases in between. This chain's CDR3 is CAWSFPPLYEQYF. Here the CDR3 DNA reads TGTGCCTGGAGTTTTCCCCCCCTGTACGAGCAGTACTTC. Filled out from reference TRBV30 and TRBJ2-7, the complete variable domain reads SQTIHQWPATLVQPVGSPLSLECTVEGTSNPNLYWYRQAAGRGLQLLFYSVGIGQISSEVPQNLSASRPQDRQFILSSKKLLLSDSGFYLCAWSFPPLYEQYFGPGTRLTVT.

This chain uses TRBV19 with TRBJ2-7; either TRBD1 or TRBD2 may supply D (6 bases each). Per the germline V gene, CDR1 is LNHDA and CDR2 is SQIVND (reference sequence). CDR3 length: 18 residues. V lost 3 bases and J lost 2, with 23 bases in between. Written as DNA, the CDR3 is TGTGCCAGTAGTATGCGTCCAACGGGGGCCGGGACCCCCTACGAGCAGTACTTC. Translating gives CASSMRPTGAGTPYEQYF.